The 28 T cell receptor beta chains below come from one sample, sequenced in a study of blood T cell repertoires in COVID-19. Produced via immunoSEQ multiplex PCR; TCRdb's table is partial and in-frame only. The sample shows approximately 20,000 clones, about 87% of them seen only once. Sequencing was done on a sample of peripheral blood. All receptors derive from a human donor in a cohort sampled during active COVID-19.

The CDR3 DNA reads TGTGCCAGCAGTTCCCGGGTCGCCGGCCACTACGAGCAGTACTTC. This sequence encodes CASSSRVAGHYEQYF. This chain connects TRBV28 to TRBJ2-7; D gene ambiguous. This CDR3 comprises 15 residues. In germline, CDR1 is MDHEN, CDR2 SYDVKM. The V end lost 4 bases, the J end lost 3 bases, and 16 bases lay between the germline ends.

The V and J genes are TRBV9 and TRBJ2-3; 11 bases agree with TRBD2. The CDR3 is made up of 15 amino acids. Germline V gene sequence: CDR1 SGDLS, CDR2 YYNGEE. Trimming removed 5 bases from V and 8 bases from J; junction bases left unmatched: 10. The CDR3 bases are TGTGCCAGCAGTCCCGGGGGACTAGCGGAGGGTACGCAGTATTTT. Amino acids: CASSPGGLAEGTQYF.

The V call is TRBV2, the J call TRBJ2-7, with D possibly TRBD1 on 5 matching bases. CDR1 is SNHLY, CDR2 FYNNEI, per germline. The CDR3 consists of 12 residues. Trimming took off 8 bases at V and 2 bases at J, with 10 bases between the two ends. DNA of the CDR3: TGTGCCAGCGGGGCGAGGACCTACGAGCAGTACTTC. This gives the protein CASGARTYEQYF.

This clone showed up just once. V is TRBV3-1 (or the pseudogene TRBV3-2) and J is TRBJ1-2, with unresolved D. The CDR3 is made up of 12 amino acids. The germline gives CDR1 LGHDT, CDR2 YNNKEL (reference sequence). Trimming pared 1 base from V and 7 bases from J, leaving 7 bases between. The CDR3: CASSQGNGGYTF. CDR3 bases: TGTGCCAGCAGCCAAGGAAACGGTGGCTACACCTTC.

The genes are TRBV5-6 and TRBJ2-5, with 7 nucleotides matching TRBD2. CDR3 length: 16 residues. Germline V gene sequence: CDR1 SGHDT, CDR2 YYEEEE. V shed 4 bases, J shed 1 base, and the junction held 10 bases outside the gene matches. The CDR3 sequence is CASSHLLAALQETQYF. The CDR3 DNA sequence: TGTGCCAGCAGCCACCTCCTAGCGGCCCTCCAAGAGACCCAGTACTTC. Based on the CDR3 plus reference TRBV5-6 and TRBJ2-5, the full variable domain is DAGVTQSPTHLIKTRGQQVTLRCSPKSGHDTVSWYQQALGQGPQFIFQYYEEEERQRGNFPDRFSGHQFPNYSSELNVNALLLGDSALYLCASSHLLAALQETQYFGPGTRLLVL.

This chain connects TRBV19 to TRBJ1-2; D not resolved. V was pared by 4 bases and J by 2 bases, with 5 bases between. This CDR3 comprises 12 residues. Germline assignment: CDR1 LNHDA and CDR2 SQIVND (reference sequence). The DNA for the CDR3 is TGTGCCAGTAGTACAAAAAACTATGGCTACACCTTC. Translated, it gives CASSTKNYGYTF.

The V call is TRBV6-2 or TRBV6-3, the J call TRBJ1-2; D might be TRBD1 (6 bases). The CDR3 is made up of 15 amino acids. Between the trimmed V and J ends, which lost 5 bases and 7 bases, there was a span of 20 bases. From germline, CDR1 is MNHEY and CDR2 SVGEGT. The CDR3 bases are TGTGCCAGCAGTGCTTCACAGGGTGGACTGAGTGGCTACACCTTC. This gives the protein CASSASQGGLSGYTF.

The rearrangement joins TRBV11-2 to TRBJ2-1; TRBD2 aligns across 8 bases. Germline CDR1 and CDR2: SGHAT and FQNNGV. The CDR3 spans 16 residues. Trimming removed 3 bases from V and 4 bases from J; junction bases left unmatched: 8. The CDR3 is CASSFLGTSGYNEQFF. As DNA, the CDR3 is TGTGCCAGCAGCTTTTTAGGAACTAGCGGTTACAATGAGCAGTTCTTC.

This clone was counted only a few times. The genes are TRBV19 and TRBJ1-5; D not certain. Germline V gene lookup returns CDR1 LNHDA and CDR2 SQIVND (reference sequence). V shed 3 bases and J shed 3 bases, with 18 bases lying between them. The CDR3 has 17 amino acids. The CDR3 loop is CASSMGQAPVDNQPQHF. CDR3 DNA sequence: TGTGCCAGTAGTATGGGTCAGGCCCCAGTGGACAATCAGCCCCAGCATTTT.

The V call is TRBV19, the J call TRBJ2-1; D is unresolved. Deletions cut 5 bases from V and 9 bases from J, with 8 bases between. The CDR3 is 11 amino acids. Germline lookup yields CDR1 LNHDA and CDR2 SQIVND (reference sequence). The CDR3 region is CASSVFGEQFF. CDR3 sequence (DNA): TGTGCCAGTAGTGTGTTCGGTGAGCAGTTCTTC.

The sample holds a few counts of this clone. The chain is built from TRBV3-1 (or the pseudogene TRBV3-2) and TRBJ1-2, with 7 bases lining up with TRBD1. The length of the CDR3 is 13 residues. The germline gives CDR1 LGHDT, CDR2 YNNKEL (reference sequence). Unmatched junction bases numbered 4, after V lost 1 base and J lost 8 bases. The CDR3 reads CASSQGRGRGYTF. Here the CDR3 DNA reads TGTGCCAGCAGCCAAGGAAGGGGGCGCGGCTACACCTTC.

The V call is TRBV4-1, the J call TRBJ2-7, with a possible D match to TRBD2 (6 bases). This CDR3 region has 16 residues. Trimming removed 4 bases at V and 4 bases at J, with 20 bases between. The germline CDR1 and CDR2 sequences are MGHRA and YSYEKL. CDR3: CASSPLAVAESYEQYF. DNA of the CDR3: TGCGCCAGCAGCCCCCTCGCGGTAGCGGAGTCGTACGAGCAGTACTTC.

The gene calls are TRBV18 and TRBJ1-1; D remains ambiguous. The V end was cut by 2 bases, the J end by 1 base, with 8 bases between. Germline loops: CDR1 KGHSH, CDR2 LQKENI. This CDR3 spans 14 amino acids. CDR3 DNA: TGTGCCAGCTCACCAGTACAATCGAACACTGAAGCTTTCTTT. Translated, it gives CASSPVQSNTEAFF. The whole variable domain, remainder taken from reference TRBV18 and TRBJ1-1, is NAGVMQNPRHLVRRRGQEARLRCSPMKGHSHVYWYRQLPEEGLKFMVYLQKENIIDESGMPKERFSAEFPKEGPSILRIQQVVRGDSAAYFCASSPVQSNTEAFFGQGTRLTVV.

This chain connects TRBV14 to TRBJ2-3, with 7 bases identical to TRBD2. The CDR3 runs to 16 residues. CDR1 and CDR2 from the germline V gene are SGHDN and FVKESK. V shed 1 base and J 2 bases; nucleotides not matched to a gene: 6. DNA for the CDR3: TGTGCCAGCAGCCAAGCATGGCGGGGGATCACAGATACGCAGTATTTT. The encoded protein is CASSQAWRGITDTQYF.

This CDR3 is CASLRQVGTEAFF. CDR3 nucleotides: TGTGCCAGCTTGCGCCAGGTGGGCACTGAAGCTTTCTTT. The gene calls are TRBV2 and TRBJ1-1; no clear D gene. This CDR3 comprises 13 residues. V dropped 8 bases and J dropped 4 bases, with 14 bases sitting between them. Germline V gene sequence: CDR1 SNHLY, CDR2 FYNNEI.

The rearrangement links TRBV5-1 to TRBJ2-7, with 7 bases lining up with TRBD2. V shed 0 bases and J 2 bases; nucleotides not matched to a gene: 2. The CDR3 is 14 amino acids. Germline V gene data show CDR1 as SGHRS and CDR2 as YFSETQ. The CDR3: CASSLAGGPYEQYF. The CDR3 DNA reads TGCGCCAGCAGCTTGGCGGGAGGACCCTACGAGCAGTACTTC.

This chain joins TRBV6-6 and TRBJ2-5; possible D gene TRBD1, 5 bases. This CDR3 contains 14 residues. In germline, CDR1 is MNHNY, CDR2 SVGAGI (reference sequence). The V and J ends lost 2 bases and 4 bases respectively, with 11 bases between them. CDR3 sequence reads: CASSYGAVGETQYF. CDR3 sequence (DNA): TGTGCCAGCAGTTACGGGGCAGTAGGAGAGACCCAGTACTTC.

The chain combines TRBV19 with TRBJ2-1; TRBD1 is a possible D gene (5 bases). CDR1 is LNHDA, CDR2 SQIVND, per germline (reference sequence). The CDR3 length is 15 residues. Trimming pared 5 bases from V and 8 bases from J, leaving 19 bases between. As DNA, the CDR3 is TGTGCCAGTAGTGGACAACGCAACGGCGGCGATGAGCAGTTCTTC. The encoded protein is CASSGQRNGGDEQFF. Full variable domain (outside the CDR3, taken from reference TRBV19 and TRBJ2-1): DGGITQSPKYLFRKEGQNVTLSCEQNLNHDAMYWYRQDPGQGLRLIYYSQIVNDFQKGDIAEGYSVSREKKESFPLTVTSAQKNPTAFYLCASSGQRNGGDEQFFGPGTRLTVL.

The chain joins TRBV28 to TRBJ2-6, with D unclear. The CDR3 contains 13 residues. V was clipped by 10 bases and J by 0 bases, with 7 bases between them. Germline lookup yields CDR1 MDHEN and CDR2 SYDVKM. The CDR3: CATMASGANVLTF. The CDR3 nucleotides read TGTGCCACCATGGCCTCTGGGGCCAACGTCCTGACTTTC.

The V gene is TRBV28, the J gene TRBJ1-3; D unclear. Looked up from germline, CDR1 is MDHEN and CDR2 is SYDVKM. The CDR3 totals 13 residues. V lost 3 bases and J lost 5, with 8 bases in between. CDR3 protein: CASSFVERNTIYF. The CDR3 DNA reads TGTGCCAGCAGTTTCGTGGAGAGAAACACCATATATTTT.

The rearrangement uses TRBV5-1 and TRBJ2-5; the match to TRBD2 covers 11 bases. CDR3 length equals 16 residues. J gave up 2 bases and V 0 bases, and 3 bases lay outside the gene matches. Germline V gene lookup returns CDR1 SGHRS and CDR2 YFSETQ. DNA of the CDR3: TGCGCCAGCAGCTTGGGTCTAGCGGGAGGACAAGAGACCCAGTACTTC. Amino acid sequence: CASSLGLAGGQETQYF.

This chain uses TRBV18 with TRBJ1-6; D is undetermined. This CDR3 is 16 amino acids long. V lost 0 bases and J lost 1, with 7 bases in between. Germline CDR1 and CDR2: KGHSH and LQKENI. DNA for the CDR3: TGTGCCAGCTCACCACCTTCCAGGTCCTATAATTCACCCCTCCACTTT. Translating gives CASSPPSRSYNSPLHF.

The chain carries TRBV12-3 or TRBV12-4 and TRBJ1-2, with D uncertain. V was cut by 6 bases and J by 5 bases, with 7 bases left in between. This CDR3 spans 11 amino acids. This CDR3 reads CASSPGYGYTF. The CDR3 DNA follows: TGTGCCAGCAGCCCCGGGTATGGCTACACCTTC.

The CDR3 DNA sequence: TGTGCCAGTAGTAAACAGGAATATAATTCACCCCTCCACTTT. This codes for CASSKQEYNSPLHF. The chain combines TRBV19 with TRBJ1-6, with D perhaps TRBD1 (5 bases). The CDR3 contains 14 residues. Trimming pared 4 bases from V and 4 bases from J, leaving 8 bases between. Germline CDR1 LNHDA, CDR2 SQIVND (reference sequence).

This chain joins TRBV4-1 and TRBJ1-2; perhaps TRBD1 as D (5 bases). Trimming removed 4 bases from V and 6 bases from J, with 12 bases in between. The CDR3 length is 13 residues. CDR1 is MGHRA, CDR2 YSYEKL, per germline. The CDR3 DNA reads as TGCGCCAGCAGCCCTACGATCAGGGATGGCTACACCTTC. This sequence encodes CASSPTIRDGYTF.

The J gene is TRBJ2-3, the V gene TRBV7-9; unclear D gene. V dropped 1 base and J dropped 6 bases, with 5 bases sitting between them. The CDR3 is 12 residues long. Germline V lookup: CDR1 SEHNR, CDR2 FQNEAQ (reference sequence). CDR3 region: CASSLGVDTQYF. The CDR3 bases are TGTGCCAGCAGCTTAGGCGTTGATACGCAGTATTTT.

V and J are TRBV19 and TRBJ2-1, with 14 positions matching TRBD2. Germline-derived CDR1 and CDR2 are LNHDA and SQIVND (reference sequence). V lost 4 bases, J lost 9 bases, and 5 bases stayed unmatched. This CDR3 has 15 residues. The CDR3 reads CASSRGLAGVVEQFF. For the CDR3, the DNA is TGTGCCAGTAGTAGGGGACTAGCGGGAGTGGTTGAGCAGTTCTTC.

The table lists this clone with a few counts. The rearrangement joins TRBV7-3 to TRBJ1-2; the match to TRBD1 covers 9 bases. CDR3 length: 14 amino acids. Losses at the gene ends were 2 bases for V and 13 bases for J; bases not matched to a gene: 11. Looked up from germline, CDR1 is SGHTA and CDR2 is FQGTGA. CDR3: CASSLGPGQGDSTF. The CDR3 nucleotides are TGTGCCAGCAGCTTAGGGCCGGGACAGGGTGATTCCACCTTC.